These 18 T cell receptor beta chains share one sample of origin, sequenced in a study of beta chain features in type 1 diabetes. The antigens for these receptors are not known. Study outcomes and limitations: Moderate but significant shortening of TCRB CDR3s was recorded in all four CD4+ subsets from Type 1 diabetes patients.

Isolated RNA was reverse transcribed in full, so expressed TCRB transcripts were sequenced. Repertoires were generated with immunoSEQ multiplex PCR, while TCRdb's copy carries only in-frame clones and drops some. The sample records about 240,000 clones, over 11% being singletons. Sequenced: naive CD4+ T cells from blood. The receptors here all came from a man aged 25-45 years with type 1 diabetes.

The chain recombines TRBV2 with TRBJ2-5, with 13 nucleotides matching TRBD2. The CDR3 has 17 amino acids. CDR1 is SNHLY, CDR2 FYNNEI, per germline. Trimming took 0 bases from V and 7 from J; bases not matched to a gene: 8. Here the CDR3 DNA reads TGTGCCAGCAGTGAAGCCGTTGGACTAGCGGGGGTTGGGACCCAGTACTTC. It translates to CASSEAVGLAGVGTQYF.

This chain joins TRBV19 and TRBJ1-1; 8 nucleotides align to TRBD1. The CDR3 extends over 13 amino acids. Germline values: CDR1 LNHDA, CDR2 SQIVND (reference sequence). V shed 4 bases, J shed 5 bases, and the junction held 3 bases outside the gene matches. CDR3 in DNA: TGTGCCAGTAGTAGGACAGGGCGAACTGAAGCTTTCTTT. Translated, it gives CASSRTGRTEAFF.

The sample holds a few counts of this clone. The chain carries TRBV6-6 and TRBJ1-1; unclear D gene. This CDR3 contains 12 residues. V gave up 7 bases and J gave up 1 base, with 7 bases separating them. Per the germline V gene, CDR1 is MNHNY and CDR2 is SVGAGI (reference sequence). The CDR3 bases are TGTGCCAGCACTCGGGGGAACACTGAAGCTTTCTTT. Translated: CASTRGNTEAFF.

The V call is TRBV14, the J call TRBJ2-2; D is ambiguous. The CDR3 contains 13 residues. Germline loops: CDR1 SGHDN, CDR2 FVKESK. V lost 4 bases to trimming and J lost 2 bases, with 5 bases between them. Written as DNA, the CDR3 is TGTGCCAGCAGCCGTGTAAACACCGGGGAGCTGTTTTTT. The encoded protein is CASSRVNTGELFF. Full variable domain (rest looked up from reference TRBV14 and TRBJ2-2): EAGVTQFPSHSVIEKGQTVTLRCDPISGHDNLYWYRRVMGKEIKFLLHFVKESKQDESGMPNNRFLAERTGGTYSTLKVQPAELEDSGVYFCASSRVNTGELFFGEGSRLTVL.

This clone was counted only a few times. At the DNA level, this CDR3 is encoded by other sequences in the same sample as well. This chain joins TRBV30 and TRBJ1-1; D ambiguous. The V gene's germline CDR1 is GTSNPN and CDR2 SVGIG (reference sequence). The ends were cut back, 0 bases at V and 2 bases at J, with 7 bases in the middle. The CDR3 is made up of 13 amino acids. CDR3 loop: CAWSVSVNTEAFF. In DNA, the CDR3 is TGTGCCTGGAGTGTCTCAGTCAACACTGAAGCTTTCTTT.

J is TRBJ2-7 and V is TRBV6-6; a possible D gene is TRBD1 (6 bases). Trimming took off 7 bases at V and 6 bases at J, with 22 bases between the two ends. Per the germline V gene, CDR1 is MNHNY and CDR2 is SVGAGI (reference sequence). CDR3 length: 15 residues. The CDR3 region is CASTESSSGGGEQYF. The CDR3 region has the DNA TGTGCCAGCACTGAGTCCTCCAGTGGGGGCGGCGAGCAGTACTTC.

V usage is TRBV5-4 and J usage is TRBJ2-3; D is ambiguous. CDR1 and CDR2 from the germline V gene are SGHNT and YYREEE (reference sequence). V was clipped by 4 bases and J by 1 base, with 7 bases between them. The CDR3 length is 13 residues. CDR3 region: CASSIGGTDTQYF. Written as DNA, the CDR3 is TGTGCCAGCAGCATTGGAGGCACAGATACGCAGTATTTT.

This clone was seen a handful of times. The genes are TRBV9 and TRBJ1-4; 7 bases map to TRBD1. Per the germline V gene, CDR1 is SGDLS and CDR2 is YYNGEE. This CDR3 spans 17 amino acids. The V and J ends lost 3 bases and 4 bases, in that order; junction bases with no gene match: 12. The CDR3 DNA follows: TGTGCCAGCAGCGCCAGACAGGGAGGTTTCAGTAATGAAAAACTGTTTTTT. Its translation: CASSARQGGFSNEKLFF.

This clone was counted between two and nine times. This chain joins TRBV6-5 and TRBJ2-7; 11 nucleotides agree with TRBD2. V was clipped by 11 bases and J by 0 bases; unmatched bases: 3. The CDR3 length is 13 residues. Germline CDR1 is MNHEY and CDR2 is SVGAGI. Here the CDR3 DNA reads TGTGCCGCCGGGACTAGCGGCTCCTACGAGCAGTACTTC. It is translated as CAAGTSGSYEQYF.

This clone came up a few times. This chain joins TRBV27 and TRBJ1-2; 8 positions match TRBD1. V gave up 5 bases and J gave up 6 bases; unmatched junction bases: 11. CDR1 MNHEY and CDR2 SMNVEV come from the germline V gene (reference sequence). This CDR3 comprises 15 residues. CDR3 nucleotide sequence: TGTGCCAGCAGTCCTAGGACAGGGATTTTCGATGGCTACACCTTC. Translated, it gives CASSPRTGIFDGYTF.

The CDR3 loop is CASSITSGVKLSEQYF. The CDR3 nucleotides are TGTGCCAGTAGTATCACTAGCGGGGTGAAACTGTCCGAGCAGTACTTC. The chain carries TRBV19 and TRBJ2-7, with 10 positions matching TRBD2. Trimming at V came to 3 bases and at J to 6 bases, leaving 11 bases not matched to a gene. Germline loops: CDR1 LNHDA, CDR2 SQIVND (reference sequence). CDR3 size: 16 residues. Supplemented by reference TRBV19 and TRBJ2-7, the full variable domain reads DGGITQSPKYLFRKEGQNVTLSCEQNLNHDAMYWYRQDPGQGLRLIYYSQIVNDFQKGDIAEGYSVSREKKESFPLTVTSAQKNPTAFYLCASSITSGVKLSEQYFGPGTRLTVT.

J is TRBJ2-6 and V is TRBV30; D gene ambiguous. From germline, CDR1 is GTSNPN and CDR2 SVGIG (reference sequence). Between the trimmed V and J ends, which lost 3 bases and 0 bases, there was a span of 9 bases. CDR3 size: 15 residues. CDR3 residues: CAWSLGISGANVLTF. DNA of the CDR3: TGTGCCTGGAGCCTAGGCATCTCTGGGGCCAACGTCCTGACTTTC.

V gene TRBV29-1 combines with J gene TRBJ2-3; D might be TRBD2 (5 bases). Trimming took off 0 bases at V and 1 base at J, with 11 bases between the two ends. The germline CDR1 and CDR2 sequences are SQVTM and ANQGSEA. The length of the CDR3 is 15 residues. The CDR3 DNA follows: TGCAGCGTTGAAGAGCCCGAGGGAGGCACAGATACGCAGTATTTT. This sequence encodes CSVEEPEGGTDTQYF.

The CDR3 region is CAWSVPGPRGGNQPQHF. In DNA form, the CDR3 reads TGTGCCTGGAGTGTCCCCGGCCCCAGGGGCGGAAATCAGCCCCAGCATTTT. The genes are TRBV30 and TRBJ1-5, with D possibly TRBD1 on 6 matching bases. Looked up from germline, CDR1 is GTSNPN and CDR2 is SVGIG (reference sequence). There are 17 residues in the CDR3. The V end lost 0 bases, the J end lost 4 bases, and 19 bases lay between the germline ends.

The chain employs TRBV5-4 and TRBJ1-2, with D maybe TRBD1 (5 bases). The CDR3 sequence is 17 residues long. Trimming took 1 base from V and 4 from J, leaving 20 bases between them. Per germline, CDR1 SGHNT and CDR2 YYREEE (reference sequence). CDR3 sequence (DNA): TGTGCCAGCAGCTTGTATACCTCGACAGATCTTGTCTATGGCTACACCTTC. This codes for CASSLYTSTDLVYGYTF.

In its sample, this clone was seen a few times. This chain connects TRBV9 to TRBJ1-5, with D possibly matching TRBD1 (6 bases). The CDR3 has 14 residues. Trimming cost V 0 bases and J 3 bases, with 7 bases left between them. Looked up from germline, CDR1 is SGDLS and CDR2 is YYNGEE. CDR3: CASSVGDTNQPQHF. The CDR3, as DNA: TGTGCCAGCAGCGTAGGGGACACCAATCAGCCCCAGCATTTT.

This clone was found once. The chain joins TRBV30 to TRBJ2-2; no definite D call. Trimming removed 8 bases from V and 4 bases from J, with 14 bases in between. Germline values: CDR1 GTSNPN, CDR2 SVGIG (reference sequence). This CDR3 is 13 amino acids long. The chain's CDR3 is CARTNTGTGELFF. The CDR3 region has the DNA TGTGCCCGGACCAACACGGGCACCGGGGAGCTGTTTTTT.

The chain has TRBV25-1 and TRBJ1-5, with TRBD1 as a possible D gene (5 bases). The CDR3 runs 14 residues. CDR1 is MGHDK and CDR2 is SYGVNS in the germline V gene. Trimming shortened V by 4 bases and J by 1 base, and 8 bases separated the two germline ends. CDR3 DNA sequence: TGTGCCAGCAGTGGTTCAGGGAGCAATCAGCCCCAGCATTTT. Translated: CASSGSGSNQPQHF. Full variable domain (outside the CDR3, taken from reference TRBV25-1 and TRBJ1-5): EADIYQTPRYLVIGTGKKITLECSQTMGHDKMYWYQQDPGMELHLIHYSYGVNSTEKGDLSSESTVSRIRTEHFPLTLESARPSHTSQYLCASSGSGSNQPQHFGDGTRLSIL.